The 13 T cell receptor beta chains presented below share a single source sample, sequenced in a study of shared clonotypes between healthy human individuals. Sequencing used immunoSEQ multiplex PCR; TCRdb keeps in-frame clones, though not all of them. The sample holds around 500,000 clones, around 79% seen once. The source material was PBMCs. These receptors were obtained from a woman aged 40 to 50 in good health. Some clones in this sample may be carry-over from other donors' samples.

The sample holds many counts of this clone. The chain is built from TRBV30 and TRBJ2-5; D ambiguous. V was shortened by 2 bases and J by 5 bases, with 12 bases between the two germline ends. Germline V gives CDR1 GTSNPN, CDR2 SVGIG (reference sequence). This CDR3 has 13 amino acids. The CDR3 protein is CAWSHGSRETQYF. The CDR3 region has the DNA TGTGCCTGGAGTCACGGCAGTCGGGAGACCCAGTACTTC.

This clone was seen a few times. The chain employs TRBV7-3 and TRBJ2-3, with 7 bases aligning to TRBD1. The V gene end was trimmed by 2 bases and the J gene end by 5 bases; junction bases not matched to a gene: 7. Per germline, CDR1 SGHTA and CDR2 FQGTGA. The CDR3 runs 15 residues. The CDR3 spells CASSLAAGGGDTQYF. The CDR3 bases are TGTGCCAGCAGCTTAGCTGCAGGGGGTGGAGATACGCAGTATTTT.

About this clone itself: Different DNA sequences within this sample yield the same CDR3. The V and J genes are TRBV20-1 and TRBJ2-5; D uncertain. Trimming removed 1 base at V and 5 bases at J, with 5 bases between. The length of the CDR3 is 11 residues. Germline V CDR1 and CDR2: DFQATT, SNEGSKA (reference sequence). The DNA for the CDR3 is TGCAGTGCTAGAGCGTTTGAGACCCAGTACTTC. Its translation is CSARAFETQYF.

In DNA, the CDR3 is TGTGCCAGCAGCTTAGTTGGTCTTCGGGGAGAGACCCAGTACTTC. Translating gives CASSLVGLRGETQYF. This rearrangement joins TRBV7-2 to TRBJ2-5; tentatively, D is TRBD2 (5 bases). Per germline, CDR1 SGHTA and CDR2 FQGNSA. Trimming cost V 1 base and J 4 bases, with 13 bases left between them. The CDR3 is 15 residues long.

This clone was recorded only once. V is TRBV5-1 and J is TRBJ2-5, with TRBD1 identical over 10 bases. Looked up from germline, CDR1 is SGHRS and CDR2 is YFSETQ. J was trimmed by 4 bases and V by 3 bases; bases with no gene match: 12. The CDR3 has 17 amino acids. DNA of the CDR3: TGCGCCAGCAGCTCTGGACAGGGGGTCGGTATGGTAGAGACCCAGTACTTC. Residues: CASSSGQGVGMVETQYF.

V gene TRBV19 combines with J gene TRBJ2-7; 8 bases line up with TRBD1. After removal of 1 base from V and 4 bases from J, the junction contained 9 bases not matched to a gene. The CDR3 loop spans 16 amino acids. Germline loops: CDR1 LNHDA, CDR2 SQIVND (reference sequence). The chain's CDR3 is CASSIVEGQGRYEQYF. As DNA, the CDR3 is TGTGCCAGTAGTATAGTCGAAGGACAGGGAAGGTACGAGCAGTACTTC. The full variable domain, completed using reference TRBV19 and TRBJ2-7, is DGGITQSPKYLFRKEGQNVTLSCEQNLNHDAMYWYRQDPGQGLRLIYYSQIVNDFQKGDIAEGYSVSREKKESFPLTVTSAQKNPTAFYLCASSIVEGQGRYEQYFGPGTRLTVT.

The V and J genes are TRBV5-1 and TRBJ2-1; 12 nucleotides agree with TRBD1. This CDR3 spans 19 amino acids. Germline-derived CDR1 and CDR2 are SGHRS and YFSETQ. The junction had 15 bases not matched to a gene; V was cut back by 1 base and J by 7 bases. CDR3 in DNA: TGCGCCAGCAGCTTGAGTGGGACAGGGGGCGCACGGAATCGAAATGAGCAGTTCTTC. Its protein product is CASSLSGTGGARNRNEQFF. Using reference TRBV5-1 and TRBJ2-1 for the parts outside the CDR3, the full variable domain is KAGVTQTPRYLIKTRGQQVTLSCSPISGHRSVSWYQQTPGQGLQFLFEYFSETQRNKGNFPGRFSGRQFSNSRSEMNVSTLELGDSALYLCASSLSGTGGARNRNEQFFGPGTRLTVL.

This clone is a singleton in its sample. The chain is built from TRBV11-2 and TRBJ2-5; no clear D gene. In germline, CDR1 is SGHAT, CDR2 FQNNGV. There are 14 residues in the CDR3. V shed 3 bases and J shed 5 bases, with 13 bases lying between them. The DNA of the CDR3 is TGTGCCAGCAGCTTCGGGTCTCAGAGGGAGACCCAGTACTTC. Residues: CASSFGSQRETQYF.

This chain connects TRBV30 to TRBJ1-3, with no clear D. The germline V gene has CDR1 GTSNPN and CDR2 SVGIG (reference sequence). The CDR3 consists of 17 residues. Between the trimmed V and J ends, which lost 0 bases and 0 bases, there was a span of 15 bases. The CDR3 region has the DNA TGTGCCTGGAGTGTGCCTACCGGGCAGAGCTCTGGAAACACCATATATTTT. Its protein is CAWSVPTGQSSGNTIYF.

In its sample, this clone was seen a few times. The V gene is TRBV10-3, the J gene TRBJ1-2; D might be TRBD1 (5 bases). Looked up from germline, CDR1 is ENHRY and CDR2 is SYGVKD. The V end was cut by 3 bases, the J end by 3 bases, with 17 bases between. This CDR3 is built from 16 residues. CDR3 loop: CAISDLVGGSYYGYTF. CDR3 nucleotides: TGTGCCATCAGTGATCTCGTCGGGGGGAGTTACTATGGCTACACCTTC.

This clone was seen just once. The CDR3 nucleotides are TGTGCCAGCAGTTTAGGGGCGGGAGGGCCTTCGGATACGCAGTATTTT. It translates to CASSLGAGGPSDTQYF. This sequence joins TRBV7-3 and TRBJ2-3; 9 nucleotides line up with TRBD2. This CDR3 spans 16 amino acids. The germline CDR1 and CDR2 sequences are SGHTA and FQGTGA. J gave up 6 bases and V 6 bases, and 13 bases lay outside the gene matches.

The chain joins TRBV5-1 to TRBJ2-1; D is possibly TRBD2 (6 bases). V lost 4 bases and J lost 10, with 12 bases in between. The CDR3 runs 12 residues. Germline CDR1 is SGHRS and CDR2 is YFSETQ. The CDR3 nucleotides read TGCGCCAGCAGCCCGGGACTTTGGGAGCAGTTCTTC. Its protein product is CASSPGLWEQFF.

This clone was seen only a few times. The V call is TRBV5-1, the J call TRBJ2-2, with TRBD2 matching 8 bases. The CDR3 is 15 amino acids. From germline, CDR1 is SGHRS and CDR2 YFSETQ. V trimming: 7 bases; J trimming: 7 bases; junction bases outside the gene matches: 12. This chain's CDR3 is CASQPWTSWGGELFF. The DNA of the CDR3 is TGCGCCAGCCAGCCCTGGACTAGCTGGGGCGGGGAGCTGTTTTTT.